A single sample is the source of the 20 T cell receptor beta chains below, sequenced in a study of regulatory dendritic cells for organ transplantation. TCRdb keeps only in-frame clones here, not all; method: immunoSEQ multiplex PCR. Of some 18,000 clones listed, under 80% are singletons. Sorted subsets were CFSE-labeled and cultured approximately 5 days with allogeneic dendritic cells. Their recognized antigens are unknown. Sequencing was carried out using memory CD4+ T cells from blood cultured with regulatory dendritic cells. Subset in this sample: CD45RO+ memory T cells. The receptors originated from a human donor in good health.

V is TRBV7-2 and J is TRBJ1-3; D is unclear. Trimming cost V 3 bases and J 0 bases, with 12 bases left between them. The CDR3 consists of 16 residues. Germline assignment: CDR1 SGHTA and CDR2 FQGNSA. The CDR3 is CASSFRWASSGNTIYF. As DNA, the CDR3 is TGTGCCAGCAGCTTTAGGTGGGCCTCCTCTGGAAACACCATATATTTT.

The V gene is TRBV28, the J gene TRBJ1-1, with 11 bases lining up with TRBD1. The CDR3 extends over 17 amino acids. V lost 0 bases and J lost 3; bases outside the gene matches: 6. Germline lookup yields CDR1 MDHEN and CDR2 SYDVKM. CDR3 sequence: CASSLWGQGGKHTEAFF. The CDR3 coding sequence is TGTGCCAGCAGTTTATGGGGACAGGGGGGGAAGCACACTGAAGCTTTCTTT. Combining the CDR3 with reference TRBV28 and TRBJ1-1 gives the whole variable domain DVKVTQSSRYLVKRTGEKVFLECVQDMDHENMFWYRQDPGLGLRLIYFSYDVKMKEKGDIPEGYSVSREKKERFSLILESASTNQTSMYLCASSLWGQGGKHTEAFFGQGTRLTVV.

In DNA, the CDR3 is TGTGCCAGCAGGTCCCGCGCAGGAGCTTTCTTT. Translation gives CASRSRAGAFF. The chain recombines TRBV5-8 with TRBJ1-1; no clear D gene. Germline values: CDR1 SGHTS, CDR2 YDEGEE. V gave up 5 bases and J gave up 10 bases, with 12 bases separating them. The length of the CDR3 is 11 residues.

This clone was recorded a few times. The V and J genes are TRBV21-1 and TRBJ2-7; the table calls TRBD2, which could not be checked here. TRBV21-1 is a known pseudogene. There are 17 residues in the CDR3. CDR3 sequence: CASSKAPRMRGSYEQYF. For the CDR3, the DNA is TGTGCCAGCAGCAAAGCGCCGAGAATGCGGGGCTCCTACGAGCAGTACTTC.

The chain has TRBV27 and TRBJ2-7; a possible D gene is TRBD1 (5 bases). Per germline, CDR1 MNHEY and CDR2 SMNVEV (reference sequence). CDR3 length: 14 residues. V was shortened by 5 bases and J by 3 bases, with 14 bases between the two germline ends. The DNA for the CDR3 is TGTGCCAGCAGTCTACGGCAGGGTTACTACGAGCAGTACTTC. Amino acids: CASSLRQGYYEQYF.

Here the CDR3 DNA reads TGTGCCAGCAGCTTAAGGGGGCAGGACACTGAAGCTTTCTTT. This sequence encodes CASSLRGQDTEAFF. The chain combines TRBV6-6 with TRBJ1-1; 7 bases match TRBD1. From germline, CDR1 is MNHNY and CDR2 SVGAGI (reference sequence). J was trimmed by 3 bases and V by 6 bases; bases with no gene match: 7. This CDR3 contains 14 residues.

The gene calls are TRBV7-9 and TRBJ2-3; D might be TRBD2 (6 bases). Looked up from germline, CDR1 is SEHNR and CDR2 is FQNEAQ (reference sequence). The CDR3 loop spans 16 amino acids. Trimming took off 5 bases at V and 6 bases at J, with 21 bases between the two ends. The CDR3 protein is CASSLSPAGTLDTQYF. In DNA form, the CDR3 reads TGTGCCAGCAGCCTAAGTCCGGCGGGGACCCTGGATACGCAGTATTTT. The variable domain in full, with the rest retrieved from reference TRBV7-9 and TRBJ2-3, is DTGVSQNPRHKITKRGQNVTFRCDPISEHNRLYWYRQTLGQGPEFLTYFQNEAQLEKSRLLSDRFSAERPKGSFSTLEIQRTEQGDSAMYLCASSLSPAGTLDTQYFGPGTRLTVL.

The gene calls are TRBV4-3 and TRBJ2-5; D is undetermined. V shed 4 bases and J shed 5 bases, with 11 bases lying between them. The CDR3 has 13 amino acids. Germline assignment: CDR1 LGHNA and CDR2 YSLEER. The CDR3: CASSPSGTETQYF. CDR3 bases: TGCGCCAGCAGCCCAAGTGGTACGGAGACCCAGTACTTC.

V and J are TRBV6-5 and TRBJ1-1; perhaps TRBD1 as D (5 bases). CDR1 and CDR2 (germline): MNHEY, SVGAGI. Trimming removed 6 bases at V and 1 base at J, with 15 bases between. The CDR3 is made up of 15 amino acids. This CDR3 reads CASSPYQGANTEAFF. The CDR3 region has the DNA TGTGCCAGCAGCCCTTACCAGGGAGCGAACACTGAAGCTTTCTTT.

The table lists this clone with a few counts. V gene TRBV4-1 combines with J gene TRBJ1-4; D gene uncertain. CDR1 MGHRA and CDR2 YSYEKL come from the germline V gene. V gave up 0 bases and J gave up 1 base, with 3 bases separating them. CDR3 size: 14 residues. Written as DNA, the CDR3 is TGCGCCAGCAGCCAAGACAGAACTAATGAAAAACTGTTTTTT. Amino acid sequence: CASSQDRTNEKLFF.

The CDR3 loop is CASSLWDKNTGELFF. In nucleotides, the CDR3 is TGCGCCAGCAGCTTGTGGGACAAGAACACCGGGGAGCTGTTTTTT. This chain joins TRBV5-1 and TRBJ2-2; tentatively, D is TRBD1 (6 bases). CDR1 and CDR2 (germline): SGHRS, YFSETQ. Between the trimmed V and J ends, which lost 1 base and 1 base, there was a span of 8 bases. There are 15 residues in the CDR3.

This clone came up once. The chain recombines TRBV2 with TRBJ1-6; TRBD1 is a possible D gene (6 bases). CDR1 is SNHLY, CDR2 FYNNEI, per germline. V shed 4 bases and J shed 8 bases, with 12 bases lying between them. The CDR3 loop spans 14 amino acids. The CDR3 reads CASSGQVAYSPLHF. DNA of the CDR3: TGTGCCAGCAGTGGACAGGTTGCCTATTCACCCCTCCACTTT.

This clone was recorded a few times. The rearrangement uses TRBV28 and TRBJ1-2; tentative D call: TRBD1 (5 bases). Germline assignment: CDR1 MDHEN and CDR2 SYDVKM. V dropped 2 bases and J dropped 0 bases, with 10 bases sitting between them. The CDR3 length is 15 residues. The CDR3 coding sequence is TGTGCCAGCAGTTTAACAACGACAGCTAACTATGGCTACACCTTC. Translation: CASSLTTTANYGYTF.

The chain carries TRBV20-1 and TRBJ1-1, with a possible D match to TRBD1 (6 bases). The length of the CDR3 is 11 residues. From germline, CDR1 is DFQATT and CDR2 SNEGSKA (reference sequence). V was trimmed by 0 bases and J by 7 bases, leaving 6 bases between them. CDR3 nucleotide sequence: TGCAGTGCTAGAGAGGACAGTGAAGCTTTCTTT. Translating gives CSAREDSEAFF.

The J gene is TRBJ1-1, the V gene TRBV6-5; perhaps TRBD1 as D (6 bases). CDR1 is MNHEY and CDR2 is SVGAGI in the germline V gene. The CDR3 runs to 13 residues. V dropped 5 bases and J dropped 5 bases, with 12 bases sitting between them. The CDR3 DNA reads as TGTGCCAGCAGTCCCGAGAGGGGGACTGAAGCTTTCTTT. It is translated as CASSPERGTEAFF.

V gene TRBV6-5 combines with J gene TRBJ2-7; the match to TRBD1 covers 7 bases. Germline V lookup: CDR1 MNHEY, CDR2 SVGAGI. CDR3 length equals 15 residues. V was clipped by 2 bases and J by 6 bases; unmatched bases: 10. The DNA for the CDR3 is TGTGCCAGCAGTTACCGACAGGGAAGGCGAGGCGAGCAGTACTTC. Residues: CASSYRQGRRGEQYF.

CDR3 protein: CASRYSGELFF. The CDR3 DNA reads TGTGCCAGCAGGTACTCCGGGGAGCTGTTTTTT. This chain joins TRBV2 and TRBJ2-2; no clear D gene. Germline V gives CDR1 SNHLY, CDR2 FYNNEI. The germline V and J ends were trimmed by 6 bases and 6 bases, with 5 bases remaining between them. The CDR3 is 11 residues long.

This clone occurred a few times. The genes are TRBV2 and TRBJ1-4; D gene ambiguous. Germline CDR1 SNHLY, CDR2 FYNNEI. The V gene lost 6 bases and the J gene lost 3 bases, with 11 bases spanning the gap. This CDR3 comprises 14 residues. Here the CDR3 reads CASRKVAANEKLFF. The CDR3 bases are TGTGCCAGCAGAAAGGTCGCAGCTAATGAAAAACTGTTTTTT.

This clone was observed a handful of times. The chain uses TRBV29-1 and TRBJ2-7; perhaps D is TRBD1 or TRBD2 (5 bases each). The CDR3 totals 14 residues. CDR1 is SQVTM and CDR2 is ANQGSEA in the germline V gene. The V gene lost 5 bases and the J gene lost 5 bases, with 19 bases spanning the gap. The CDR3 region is CSVPITGTKHEQYF. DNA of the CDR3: TGCAGCGTTCCCATCACCGGGACGAAACACGAGCAGTACTTC.

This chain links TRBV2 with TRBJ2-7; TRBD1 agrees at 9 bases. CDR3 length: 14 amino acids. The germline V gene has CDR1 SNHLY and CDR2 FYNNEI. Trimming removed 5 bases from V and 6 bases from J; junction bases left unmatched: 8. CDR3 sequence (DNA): TGTGCCAGCAGTTCTGAGACAGGGGGGTCCGAGCAGTACTTC. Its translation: CASSSETGGSEQYF.